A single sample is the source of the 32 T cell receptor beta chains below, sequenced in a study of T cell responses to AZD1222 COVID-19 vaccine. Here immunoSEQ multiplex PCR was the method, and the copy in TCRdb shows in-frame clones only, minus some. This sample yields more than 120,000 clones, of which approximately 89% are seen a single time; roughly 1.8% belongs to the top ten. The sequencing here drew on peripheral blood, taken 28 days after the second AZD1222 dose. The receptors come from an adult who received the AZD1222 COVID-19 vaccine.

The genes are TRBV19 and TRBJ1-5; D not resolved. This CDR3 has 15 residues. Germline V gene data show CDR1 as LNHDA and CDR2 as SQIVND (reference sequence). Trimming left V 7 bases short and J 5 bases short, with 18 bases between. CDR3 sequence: CASTPKAWRDQPQHF. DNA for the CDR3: TGTGCCAGTACCCCTAAGGCCTGGCGGGATCAGCCCCAGCATTTT. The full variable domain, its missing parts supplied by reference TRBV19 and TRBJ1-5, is DGGITQSPKYLFRKEGQNVTLSCEQNLNHDAMYWYRQDPGQGLRLIYYSQIVNDFQKGDIAEGYSVSREKKESFPLTVTSAQKNPTAFYLCASTPKAWRDQPQHFGDGTRLSIL.

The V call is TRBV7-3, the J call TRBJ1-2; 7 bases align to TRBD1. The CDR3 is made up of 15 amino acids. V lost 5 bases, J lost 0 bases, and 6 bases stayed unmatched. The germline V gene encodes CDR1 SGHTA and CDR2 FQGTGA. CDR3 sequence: CASSLTGTANYGYTF. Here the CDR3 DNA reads TGTGCCAGCAGCCTTACCGGGACAGCTAACTATGGCTACACCTTC.

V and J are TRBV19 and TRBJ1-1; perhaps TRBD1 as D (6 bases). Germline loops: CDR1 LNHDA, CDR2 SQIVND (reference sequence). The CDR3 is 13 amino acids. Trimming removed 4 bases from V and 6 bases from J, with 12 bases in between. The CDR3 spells CASSTTGSAEAFF. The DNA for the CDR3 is TGTGCCAGTAGTACTACAGGGTCGGCTGAAGCTTTCTTT. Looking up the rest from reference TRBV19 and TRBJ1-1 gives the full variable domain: DGGITQSPKYLFRKEGQNVTLSCEQNLNHDAMYWYRQDPGQGLRLIYYSQIVNDFQKGDIAEGYSVSREKKESFPLTVTSAQKNPTAFYLCASSTTGSAEAFFGQGTRLTVV.

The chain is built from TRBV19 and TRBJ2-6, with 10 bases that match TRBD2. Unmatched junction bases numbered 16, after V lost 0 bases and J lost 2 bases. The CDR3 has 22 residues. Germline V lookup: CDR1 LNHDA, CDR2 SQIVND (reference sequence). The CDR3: CASSIDRNLAGEIYPGANVLTF. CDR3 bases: TGTGCCAGTAGTATAGATCGTAACCTAGCGGGAGAGATATACCCTGGGGCCAACGTCCTGACTTTC.

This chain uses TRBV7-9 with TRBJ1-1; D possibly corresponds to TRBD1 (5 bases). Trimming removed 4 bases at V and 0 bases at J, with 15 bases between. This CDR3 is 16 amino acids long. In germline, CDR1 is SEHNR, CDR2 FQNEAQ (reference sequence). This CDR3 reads CASSSLGRDVNTEAFF. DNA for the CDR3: TGTGCCAGCAGCTCCCTAGGTCGGGACGTGAACACTGAAGCTTTCTTT.

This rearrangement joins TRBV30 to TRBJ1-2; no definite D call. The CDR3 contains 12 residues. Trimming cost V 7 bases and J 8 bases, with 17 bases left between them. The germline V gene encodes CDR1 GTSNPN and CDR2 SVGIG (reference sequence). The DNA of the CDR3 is TGTGCCTCATTGGAAAATACCGGGGGCTACACCTTC. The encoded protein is CASLENTGGYTF.

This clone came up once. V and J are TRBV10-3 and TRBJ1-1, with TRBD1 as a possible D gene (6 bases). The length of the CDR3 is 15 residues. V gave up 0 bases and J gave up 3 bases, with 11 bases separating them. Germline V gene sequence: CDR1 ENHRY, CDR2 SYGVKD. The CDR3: CAISESGGADTEAFF. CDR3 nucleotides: TGTGCCATCAGTGAGTCTGGGGGGGCGGACACTGAAGCTTTCTTT.

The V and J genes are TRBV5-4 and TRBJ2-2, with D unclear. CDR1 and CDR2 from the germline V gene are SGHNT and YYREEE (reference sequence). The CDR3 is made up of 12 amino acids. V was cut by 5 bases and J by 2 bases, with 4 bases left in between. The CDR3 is CASRGNTGELFF. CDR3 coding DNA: TGTGCCAGCAGAGGAAACACCGGGGAGCTGTTTTTT.

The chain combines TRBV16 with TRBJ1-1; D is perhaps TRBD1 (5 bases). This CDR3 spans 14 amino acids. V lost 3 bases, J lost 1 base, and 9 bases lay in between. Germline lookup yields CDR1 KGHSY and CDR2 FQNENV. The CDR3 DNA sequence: TGTGCCAGCAGCCACAGTCAGGGGAACACTGAAGCTTTCTTT. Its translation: CASSHSQGNTEAFF. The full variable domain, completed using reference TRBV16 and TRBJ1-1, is GEEVAQTPKHLVRGEGQKAKLYCAPIKGHSYVFWYQQVLKNEFKFLISFQNENVFDETGMPKERFSAKCLPNSPCSLEIQATKLEDSAVYFCASSHSQGNTEAFFGQGTRLTVV.

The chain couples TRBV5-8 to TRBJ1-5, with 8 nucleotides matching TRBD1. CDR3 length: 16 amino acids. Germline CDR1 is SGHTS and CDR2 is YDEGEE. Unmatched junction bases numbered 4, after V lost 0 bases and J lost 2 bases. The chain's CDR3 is CASSLGRGLGNQPQHF. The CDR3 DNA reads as TGTGCCAGCAGCTTGGGCAGGGGGCTAGGCAATCAGCCCCAGCATTTT.

CDR3 in DNA: TGTGCCAGCAGCCCCGACAGGAATCAGCCCCAGCATTTT. Protein: CASSPDRNQPQHF. The chain carries TRBV7-2 and TRBJ1-5, with TRBD1 as a possible D gene (6 bases). V dropped 5 bases and J dropped 4 bases, with 9 bases sitting between them. Looked up from germline, CDR1 is SGHTA and CDR2 is FQGNSA. This CDR3 has 13 amino acids.

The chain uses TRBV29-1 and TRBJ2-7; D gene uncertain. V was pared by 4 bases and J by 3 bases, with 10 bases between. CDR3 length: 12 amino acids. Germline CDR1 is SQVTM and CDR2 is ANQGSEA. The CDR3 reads CSVGGQGYEQYF. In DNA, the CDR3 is TGCAGCGTTGGGGGTCAAGGCTACGAGCAGTACTTC.

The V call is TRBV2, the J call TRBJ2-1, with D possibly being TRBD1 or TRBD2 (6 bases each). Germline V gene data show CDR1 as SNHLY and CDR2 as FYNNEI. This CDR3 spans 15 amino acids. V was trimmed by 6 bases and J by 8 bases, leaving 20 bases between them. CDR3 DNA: TGTGCCAGCAGGGAGGGCAGGGGAAAGGTTCATGAGCAGTTCTTC. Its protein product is CASREGRGKVHEQFF.

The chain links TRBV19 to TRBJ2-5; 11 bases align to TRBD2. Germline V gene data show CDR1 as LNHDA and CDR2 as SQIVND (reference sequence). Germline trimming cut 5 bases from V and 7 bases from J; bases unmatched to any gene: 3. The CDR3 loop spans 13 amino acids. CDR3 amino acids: CASSPTSGRTQYF. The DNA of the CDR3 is TGTGCCAGTAGTCCTACTAGCGGGAGGACCCAGTACTTC.

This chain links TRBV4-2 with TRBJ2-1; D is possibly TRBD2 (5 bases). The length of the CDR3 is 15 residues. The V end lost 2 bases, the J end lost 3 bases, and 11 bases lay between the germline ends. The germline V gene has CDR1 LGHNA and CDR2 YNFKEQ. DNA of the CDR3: TGTGCCAGCAGCCAAAGTCGGGGTAGCTACAATGAGCAGTTCTTC. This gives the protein CASSQSRGSYNEQFF.

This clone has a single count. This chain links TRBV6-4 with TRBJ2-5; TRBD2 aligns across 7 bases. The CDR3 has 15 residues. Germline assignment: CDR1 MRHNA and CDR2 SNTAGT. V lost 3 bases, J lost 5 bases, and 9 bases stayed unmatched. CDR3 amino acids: CASSETAGATETQYF. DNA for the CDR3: TGTGCCAGCAGTGAAACCGCGGGAGCTACTGAGACCCAGTACTTC.

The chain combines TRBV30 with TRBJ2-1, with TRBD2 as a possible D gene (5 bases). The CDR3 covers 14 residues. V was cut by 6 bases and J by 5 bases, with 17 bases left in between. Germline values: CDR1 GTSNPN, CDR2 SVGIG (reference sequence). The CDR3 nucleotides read TGTGCCTGTCTTCGCGCGAGACTAAACAATGAGCAGTTCTTC. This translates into CACLRARLNNEQFF. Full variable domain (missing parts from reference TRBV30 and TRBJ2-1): SQTIHQWPATLVQPVGSPLSLECTVEGTSNPNLYWYRQAAGRGLQLLFYSVGIGQISSEVPQNLSASRPQDRQFILSSKKLLLSDSGFYLCACLRARLNNEQFFGPGTRLTVL.

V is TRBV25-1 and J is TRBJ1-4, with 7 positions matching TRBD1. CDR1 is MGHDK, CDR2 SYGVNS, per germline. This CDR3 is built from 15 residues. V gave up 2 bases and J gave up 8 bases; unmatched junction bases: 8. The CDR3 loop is CASSEDKGAGEKLFF. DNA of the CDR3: TGTGCCAGCAGTGAAGATAAGGGGGCGGGGGAAAAACTGTTTTTT.

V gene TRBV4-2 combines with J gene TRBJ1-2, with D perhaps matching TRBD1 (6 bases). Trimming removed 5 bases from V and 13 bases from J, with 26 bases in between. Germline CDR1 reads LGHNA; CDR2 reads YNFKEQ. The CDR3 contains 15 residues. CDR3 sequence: CASSEAGAGVLVGTF. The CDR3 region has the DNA TGTGCCAGCAGCGAAGCGGGGGCAGGGGTTTTGGTAGGCACCTTC.

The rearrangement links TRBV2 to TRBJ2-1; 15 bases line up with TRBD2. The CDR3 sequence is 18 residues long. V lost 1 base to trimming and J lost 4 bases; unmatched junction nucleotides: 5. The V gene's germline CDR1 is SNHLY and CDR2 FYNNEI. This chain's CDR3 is CASSEGGLAGGLYNEQFF. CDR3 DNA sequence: TGTGCCAGCAGTGAAGGGGGACTAGCGGGAGGTCTTTACAATGAGCAGTTCTTC.

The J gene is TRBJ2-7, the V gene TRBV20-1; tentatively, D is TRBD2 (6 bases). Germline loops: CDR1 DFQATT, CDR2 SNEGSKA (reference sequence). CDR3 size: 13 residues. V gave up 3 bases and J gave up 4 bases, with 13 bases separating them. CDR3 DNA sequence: TGCAGTGCTAGTGGGGAGGTGGGATACGAGCAGTACTTC. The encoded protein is CSASGEVGYEQYF.

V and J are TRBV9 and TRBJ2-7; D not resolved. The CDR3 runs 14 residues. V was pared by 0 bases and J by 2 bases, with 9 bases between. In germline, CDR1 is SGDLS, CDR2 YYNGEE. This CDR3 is CASSVGVKAYEQYF. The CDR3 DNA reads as TGTGCCAGCAGCGTAGGGGTAAAAGCCTACGAGCAGTACTTC.

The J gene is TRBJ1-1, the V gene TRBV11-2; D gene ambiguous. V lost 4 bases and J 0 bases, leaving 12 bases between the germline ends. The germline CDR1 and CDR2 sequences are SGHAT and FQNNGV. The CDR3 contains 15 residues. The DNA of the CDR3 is TGTGCCAGCAGCTCCGCCCGTTTGATGAACACTGAAGCTTTCTTT. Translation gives CASSSARLMNTEAFF.

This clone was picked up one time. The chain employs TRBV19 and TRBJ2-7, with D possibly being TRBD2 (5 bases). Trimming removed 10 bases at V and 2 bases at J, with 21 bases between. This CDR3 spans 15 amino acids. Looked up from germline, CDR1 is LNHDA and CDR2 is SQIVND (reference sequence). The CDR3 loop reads CATAWGSGSTYEQYF. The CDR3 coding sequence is TGTGCCACAGCGTGGGGATCGGGGTCGACCTACGAGCAGTACTTC.

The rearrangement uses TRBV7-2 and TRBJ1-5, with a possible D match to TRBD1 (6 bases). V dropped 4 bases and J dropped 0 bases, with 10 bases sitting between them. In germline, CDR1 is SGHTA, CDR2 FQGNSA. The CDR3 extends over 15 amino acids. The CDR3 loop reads CASSYRVYSNQPQHF. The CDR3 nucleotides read TGTGCCAGCAGCTACAGGGTTTATAGCAATCAGCCCCAGCATTTT.

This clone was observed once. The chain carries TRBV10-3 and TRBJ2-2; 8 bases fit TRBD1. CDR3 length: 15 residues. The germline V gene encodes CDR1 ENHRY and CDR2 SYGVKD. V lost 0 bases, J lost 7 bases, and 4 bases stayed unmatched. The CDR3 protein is CAISESRDRNGELFF. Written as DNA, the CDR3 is TGTGCCATCAGTGAGTCCCGGGACAGGAACGGGGAGCTGTTTTTT.

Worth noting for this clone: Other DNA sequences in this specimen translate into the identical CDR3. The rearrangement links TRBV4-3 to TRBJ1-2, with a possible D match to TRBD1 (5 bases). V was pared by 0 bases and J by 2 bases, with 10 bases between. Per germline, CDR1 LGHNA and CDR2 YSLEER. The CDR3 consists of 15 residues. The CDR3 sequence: CASSQDRGRNYGYTF. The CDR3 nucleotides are TGCGCCAGCAGCCAAGATAGGGGTAGGAACTATGGCTACACCTTC.

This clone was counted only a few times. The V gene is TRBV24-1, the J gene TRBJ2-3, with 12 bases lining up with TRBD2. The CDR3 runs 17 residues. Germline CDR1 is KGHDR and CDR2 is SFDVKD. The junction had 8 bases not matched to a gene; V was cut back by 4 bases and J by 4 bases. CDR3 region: CATSDPYGLAGPDTQYF. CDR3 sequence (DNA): TGTGCCACCAGTGACCCGTATGGACTAGCGGGACCAGATACGCAGTATTTT.

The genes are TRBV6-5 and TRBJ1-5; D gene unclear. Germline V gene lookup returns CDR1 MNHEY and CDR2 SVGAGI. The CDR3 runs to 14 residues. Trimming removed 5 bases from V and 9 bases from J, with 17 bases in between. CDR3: CASSTREFHGPQHF. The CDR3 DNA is TGTGCCAGCAGTACCCGGGAATTCCATGGGCCCCAGCATTTT.

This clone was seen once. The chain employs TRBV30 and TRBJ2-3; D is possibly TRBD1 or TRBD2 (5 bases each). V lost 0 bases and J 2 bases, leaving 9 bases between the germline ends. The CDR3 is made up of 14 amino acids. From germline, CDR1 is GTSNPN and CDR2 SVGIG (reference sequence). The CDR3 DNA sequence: TGTGCCTGGAGTGTAGACGGGACCACAGATACGCAGTATTTT. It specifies CAWSVDGTTDTQYF.

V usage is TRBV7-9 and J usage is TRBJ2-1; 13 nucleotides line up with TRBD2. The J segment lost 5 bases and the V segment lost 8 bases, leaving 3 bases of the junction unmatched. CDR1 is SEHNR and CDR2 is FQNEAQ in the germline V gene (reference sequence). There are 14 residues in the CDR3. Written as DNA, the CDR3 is TGTGCCAGCCCGGGACTAGCGGGAAACAATGAGCAGTTCTTC. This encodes CASPGLAGNNEQFF.

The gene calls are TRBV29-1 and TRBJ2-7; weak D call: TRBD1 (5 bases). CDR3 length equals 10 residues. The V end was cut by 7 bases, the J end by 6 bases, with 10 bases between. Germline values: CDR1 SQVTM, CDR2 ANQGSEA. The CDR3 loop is CSAVQGEQYF. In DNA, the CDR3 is TGCAGCGCTGTTCAGGGCGAGCAGTACTTC.